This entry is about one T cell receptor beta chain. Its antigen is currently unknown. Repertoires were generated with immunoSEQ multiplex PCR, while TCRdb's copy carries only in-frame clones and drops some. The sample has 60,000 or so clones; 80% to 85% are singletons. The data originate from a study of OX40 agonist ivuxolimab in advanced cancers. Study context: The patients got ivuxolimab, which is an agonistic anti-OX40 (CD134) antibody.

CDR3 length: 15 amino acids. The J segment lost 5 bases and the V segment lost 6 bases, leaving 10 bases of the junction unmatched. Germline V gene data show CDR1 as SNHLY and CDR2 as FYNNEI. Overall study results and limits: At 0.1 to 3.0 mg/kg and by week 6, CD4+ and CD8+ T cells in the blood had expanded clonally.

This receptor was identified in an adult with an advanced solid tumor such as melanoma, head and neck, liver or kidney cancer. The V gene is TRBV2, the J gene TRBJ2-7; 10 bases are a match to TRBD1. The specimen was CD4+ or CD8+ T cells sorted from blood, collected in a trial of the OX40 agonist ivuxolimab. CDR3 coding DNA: TGTGCCAGCAGGGGCGGGACAGGGGAGTTTCACGAGCAGTACTTC. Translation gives CASRGGTGEFHEQYF.